The clone carrying this TCR beta chain showed up just a few times. Its target is not known. Some clones are missing from TCRdb's copy, which holds only in-frame ones; the method was immunoSEQ multiplex PCR. The repertoire consists of 25,000 to 35,000 clones, with approximately 94% occurring once and the leading ten covering around 8.5%. The sample comes from a study of T cells in tuberculosis. General observations from the study: Selection depended on which cryopreserved specimens were available.

Specimen: PBMCs. This receptor was identified in a donor under 30 with latent tuberculosis or without tuberculosis infection.

In DNA form, the CDR3 reads TGTGCCAGCTCGGGACAGGCGAACACTGAAGCTTTCTTT. Amino acids: CASSGQANTEAFF. This chain uses TRBV18 with TRBJ1-1, with 8 nucleotides matching TRBD1. The CDR3 is 13 amino acids. The V and J ends lost 6 bases and 1 base, in that order; junction bases with no gene match: 1. Germline-derived CDR1 and CDR2 are KGHSH and LQKENI.